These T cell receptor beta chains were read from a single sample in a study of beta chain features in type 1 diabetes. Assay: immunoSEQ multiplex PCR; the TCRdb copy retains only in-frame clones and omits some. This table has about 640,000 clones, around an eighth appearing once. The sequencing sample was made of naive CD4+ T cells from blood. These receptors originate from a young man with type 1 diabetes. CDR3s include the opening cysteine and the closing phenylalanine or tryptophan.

CASSEEGANQPQHF,TRBJ1-5,TRBV2
CASSPLAGVSGANVLTF,TRBJ2-6,TRBV2
CAINAGGSETQYF,TRBJ2-5,TRBV6-5
CASSPSNTGELFF,TRBJ2-2,TRBV28
CASSTSSGDNIQYF,TRBJ2-4,TRBV27
CASSPQGANTGELFF,TRBJ2-2,TRBV5-1
CSVERGEKLFF,TRBJ1-4,TRBV29-1
CASSPTSTSNQPQHF,TRBJ1-5,TRBV6-6
CASSLGVETYEQYF,TRBJ2-7,TRBV28
CAWSYQGSGANVLTF,TRBJ2-6,TRBV30
CASSQDRAGGVLEQFF,TRBJ2-1,TRBV4-1
CASSLLAQNYNEQFF,TRBJ2-1,TRBV7-9
CASSYQGGNSPLHF,TRBJ1-6,TRBV6-6